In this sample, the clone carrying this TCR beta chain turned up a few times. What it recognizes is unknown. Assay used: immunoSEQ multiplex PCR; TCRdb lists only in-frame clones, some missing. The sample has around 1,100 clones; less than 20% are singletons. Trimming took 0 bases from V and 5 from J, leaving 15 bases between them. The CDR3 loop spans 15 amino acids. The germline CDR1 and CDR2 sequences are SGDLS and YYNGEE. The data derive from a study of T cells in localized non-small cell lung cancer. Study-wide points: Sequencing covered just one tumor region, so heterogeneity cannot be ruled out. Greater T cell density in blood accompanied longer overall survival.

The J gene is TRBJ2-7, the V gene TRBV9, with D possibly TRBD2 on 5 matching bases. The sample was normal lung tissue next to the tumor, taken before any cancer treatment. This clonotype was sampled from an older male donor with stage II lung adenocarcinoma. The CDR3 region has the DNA TGTGCCAGCAGCGTAGGATCTAGACCAGCGGACGAGCAGTACTTC. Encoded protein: CASSVGSRPADEQYF.